The rows below give T cell receptor beta chains drawn from one sample of a study of siplizumab effects on memory and regulatory T cells. Here immunoSEQ multiplex PCR was the method, and the copy in TCRdb shows in-frame clones only, minus some. In the table there are approximately 65,000 clones, roughly 83% of which are singletons. Sequenced sample: memory CD4+ T cells sorted from blood. The receptor set was obtained from a human donor in good health. CDR3s include the opening cysteine and the closing phenylalanine or tryptophan. D genes are given only for firm matches. Clone size appears in some rows only: once, few, many, or a class for an expanded clone.

V: TRBV29-1; size: few; J: TRBJ1-2; D: -; DNA: TGCAGCGTTGGGCAGGGTTTAAACTATGGCTACACCTTC; CDR3: CSVGQGLNYGYTF
V: TRBV7-3; size: -; J: TRBJ2-1; D: TRBD2; DNA: TGTGCCAGCAGCGACGGACTAGCGGGATCAGACAATGAGCAGTTCTTC; CDR3: CASSDGLAGSDNEQFF
V: TRBV4-2; size: -; J: TRBJ2-5; D: TRBD2; DNA: TGTGCCAGCAGCCAAGTAGGAAGCGGGGGGGTGAAGACCCAGTACTTC; CDR3: CASSQVGSGGVKTQYF
V: TRBV7-8; size: -; J: TRBJ2-2; D: TRBD1; DNA: TGTGCCAGCAGCCAAGCCGGGACAGCAAACACCGGGGAGCTGTTTTTT; CDR3: CASSQAGTANTGELFF
V: TRBV6-1; size: -; J: TRBJ2-1; D: TRBD2; DNA: TGTGCCAGCTCGACCAGCGGGGTCTACTACAATGAGCAGTTCTTC; CDR3: CASSTSGVYYNEQFF
V: TRBV5-4; size: -; J: TRBJ2-1; D: TRBD2; DNA: TGTGCCAGCAGCTTGCCTCCAGCGGGAGGAACCAATGAGCAGTTCTTC; CDR3: CASSLPPAGGTNEQFF
V: TRBV18; size: -; J: TRBJ2-7; D: -; DNA: TGTGCCAGCTCATTCGGGGACGAGTCCACCTACGAGCAGTACTTC; CDR3: CASSFGDESTYEQYF
V: TRBV5-1; size: -; J: TRBJ1-1; D: -; DNA: TGCGCCAGCAGCTTCGGAGGGAAGGGTGAAGCTTTCTTT; CDR3: CASSFGGKGEAFF
V: TRBV6-5; size: -; J: TRBJ2-1; D: -; DNA: TGTGCCAGCAGCCGATACGAAGGTCAGAATGAGCAGTTCTTC; CDR3: CASSRYEGQNEQFF
V: TRBV4-1; size: -; J: TRBJ2-1; D: TRBD2; DNA: TGCGCCAGCAGCCCAGTACTAGCGGATTACAATGAGCAGTTCTTC; CDR3: CASSPVLADYNEQFF
V: TRBV11-2; size: -; J: TRBJ2-7; D: -; DNA: TGTGCCAGCAGCGCCTCCAGGGGGGTCGGCGAGCAGTACTTC; CDR3: CASSASRGVGEQYF
V: TRBV11-3; size: -; J: TRBJ2-7; D: -; DNA: TGTGCCAGCAGCTTCGTCCAATACAGGGTGCCGTCCTACGAGCAGTACTTC; CDR3: CASSFVQYRVPSYEQYF
V: TRBV29-1; size: -; J: TRBJ2-7; D: -; DNA: TGCAGCGCCACCTTCGACAGGCCCCACGAGCAGTACTTC; CDR3: CSATFDRPHEQYF
V: TRBV4-2; size: -; J: TRBJ2-2; D: -; DNA: TGTGCCAGCAGCTCCAACCAAAGGGGGGGCGGGGAGCTGTTTTTT; CDR3: CASSSNQRGGGELFF
V: TRBV15; size: -; J: TRBJ1-2; D: -; DNA: TGTGCCACCAGCAATAACAGGGCTAACTATGGCTACACCTTC; CDR3: CATSNNRANYGYTF
V: TRBV7-9; size: -; J: TRBJ2-3; D: TRBD2; DNA: TGTGCCAGCAGCTTGACTAGCGGGAGGGCCACAGATACGCAGTATTTT; CDR3: CASSLTSGRATDTQYF
V: TRBV5-1; size: -; J: TRBJ1-1; D: TRBD1; DNA: TGCGCCAGCAGCCCTACGACAGGGGTGAACACTGAAGCTTTCTTT; CDR3: CASSPTTGVNTEAFF
V: TRBV15; size: -; J: TRBJ1-1; D: -; DNA: TGTGCCACCAGCAGCCCCCCAGGCTGGGACACTGAAGCTTTCTTT; CDR3: CATSSPPGWDTEAFF
V: TRBV7-9; size: -; J: TRBJ1-2; D: -; DNA: TGTGCCAGCAGCTCTGGGGGAACTGGCTACACCTTC; CDR3: CASSSGGTGYTF
V: TRBV11-2; size: once; J: TRBJ2-2; D: -; DNA: TGTGCCAGCAGCTTAGGCGTCGGTTGGGACGGGGAGCTGTTTTTT; CDR3: CASSLGVGWDGELFF
V: TRBV10-3; size: -; J: TRBJ1-1; D: -; DNA: TGTGCCATCAGGACACAGGGCGCGACTGAAGCTTTCTTT; CDR3: CAIRTQGATEAFF
V: TRBV28; size: once; J: TRBJ1-2; D: -; DNA: TGTGCCGGCAGTTTTTCGGGAAGCGGCTACACCTTC; CDR3: CAGSFSGSGYTF
V: TRBV25-1; size: once; J: TRBJ2-5; D: TRBD1; DNA: TGTGCCATTACCCCGGGACAGGGGATTCGAGAGACCCAGTACTTC; CDR3: CAITPGQGIRETQYF
V: TRBV27; size: -; J: TRBJ2-2; D: -; DNA: TGTGCCAGCGGGGACTCCAAGGGGAAGAACACCGGGGAGCTGTTTTTT; CDR3: CASGDSKGKNTGELFF
V: TRBV5-1; size: -; J: TRBJ2-7; D: -; DNA: TGCGCCAGCAGCTTGGGGGGAGTAGGCGGGTACGAGCAGTACTTC; CDR3: CASSLGGVGGYEQYF
V: TRBV11-3; size: once; J: TRBJ2-5; D: TRBD2; DNA: TGTGCCAGCAGCTTAACCGGGAGGGAGACCCAGTACTTC; CDR3: CASSLTGRETQYF
V: TRBV5-1; size: -; J: TRBJ2-5; D: TRBD2; DNA: TGCGCCAGCACCCCACGGGGGACTAGCGTGGAGACCCAGTACTTC; CDR3: CASTPRGTSVETQYF
V: TRBV2; size: -; J: TRBJ2-1; D: TRBD1; DNA: TGTGCCAGCAGTGGTGTTGCCGGGTCCAGGGGGAGTGAGCAGTTCTTC; CDR3: CASSGVAGSRGSEQFF
V: TRBV19; size: few; J: TRBJ1-2; D: -; DNA: TGTGCCAGTAGTATCGAGTTAAGCTATGGCTACACCTTC; CDR3: CASSIELSYGYTF
V: TRBV23-1; size: -; J: TRBJ1-1; D: TRBD1; DNA: TGCGCCAGCAGTCAATGTTCGGGACAGGGGGATTTATCCGATGAAGCTTTCTTT; CDR3: CASSQCSGQGDLSDEAFF
V: TRBV11-1; size: -; J: TRBJ2-3; D: TRBD2; DNA: TGTGCCAGCAACCGAGCTAGCGGGAGCCCCGATACGCAGTATTTT; CDR3: CASNRASGSPDTQYF
V: TRBV9; size: -; J: TRBJ1-6; D: -; DNA: TGTGCCAGCAGCGCCGGCCTAGGTCGGGATTCACCCCTCCACTTT; CDR3: CASSAGLGRDSPLHF
V: TRBV18; size: -; J: TRBJ2-5; D: -; DNA: TGTGCCAGCTCACCACCGGGACAAGGGTCGGAGACCCAGTACTTC; CDR3: CASSPPGQGSETQYF
V: TRBV29-1; size: once; J: TRBJ1-5; D: -; DNA: TGCAGCGCTATTACCCAAAACAATCAGCCCCAGCATTTT; CDR3: CSAITQNNQPQHF
V: TRBV18; size: -; J: TRBJ2-3; D: -; DNA: TGTGCCAGCTCCCCAGGGGAAGATACGCAGTATTTT; CDR3: CASSPGEDTQYF
V: TRBV6-6; size: -; J: TRBJ2-5; D: TRBD2; DNA: TGTGCCAGCAGTTCCCAGGGCGCTAGCGGGGGGACCCAGTACTTC; CDR3: CASSSQGASGGTQYF
V: TRBV6-5; size: -; J: TRBJ2-7; D: -; DNA: TGTGCCAGCAGTTACGCGGCGGGACCCTACGAGCAGTACTTC; CDR3: CASSYAAGPYEQYF
V: TRBV27; size: -; J: TRBJ2-4; D: -; DNA: TGTGCCAGCAGTTCAGATAGCGAGGGGAGAAACATTCAGTACTTC; CDR3: CASSSDSEGRNIQYF
V: TRBV19; size: once; J: TRBJ1-4; D: -; DNA: TGTGCCAGTAGTATATCGGGGACAATTCGGGAAAAACTGTTTTTT; CDR3: CASSISGTIREKLFF
V: TRBV7-9; size: -; J: TRBJ1-2; D: -; DNA: TGTGCCAGCAGCTTAGCGCCAGGGATGGGCGGCTACACCTTC; CDR3: CASSLAPGMGGYTF
V: TRBV7-2; size: -; J: TRBJ2-1; D: -; DNA: TGTGCCAGCAGAGCGGTGGGGATGAATGAGCAGTTCTTC; CDR3: CASRAVGMNEQFF
V: TRBV7-2; size: -; J: TRBJ1-1; D: TRBD1; DNA: TGTGCCAGCAGCTTATATAACGCAGGGGGAGAAGCTTTCTTT; CDR3: CASSLYNAGGEAFF
V: TRBV15; size: -; J: TRBJ2-1; D: -; DNA: TGTGCCACCAGCAGAGATTGGGCGGGGGCCGCCTACAATGAGCAGTTCTTC; CDR3: CATSRDWAGAAYNEQFF
V: TRBV10-3; size: -; J: TRBJ1-1; D: -; DNA: TGTGCCATCACCCCGGACACGGGGAAAGCTTTCTTT; CDR3: CAITPDTGKAFF
V: TRBV4-1; size: -; J: TRBJ2-1; D: TRBD2; DNA: TGCGCCAGCAGCCAAGATATCGCGGGACTATCCTACAATGAGCAGTTCTTC; CDR3: CASSQDIAGLSYNEQFF
V: TRBV5-8; size: -; J: TRBJ2-1; D: TRBD2; DNA: TGTGCCAGCAGATACCTCAGCGGGAGTAAGTACAATGAGCAGTTCTTC; CDR3: CASRYLSGSKYNEQFF
V: TRBV7-8; size: once; J: TRBJ2-4; D: -; DNA: TGTGCCAGCAGCCCGGGAGCCAAAAACATTCAGTACTTC; CDR3: CASSPGAKNIQYF
V: TRBV11-2; size: -; J: TRBJ1-5; D: -; DNA: TGTGCCAGCAGCGCGAGGACCGCTCAGCCCCAGCATTTT; CDR3: CASSARTAQPQHF
V: TRBV19; size: -; J: TRBJ1-2; D: -; DNA: TGTGCCAGTAGTATGGGAACTTACTATGGCTACACCTTC; CDR3: CASSMGTYYGYTF
V: TRBV2; size: -; J: TRBJ1-1; D: -; DNA: TGTGCCAGCAGTGAAGCGCTTAGTCAGGGTCGAACTGAAGCTTTCTTT; CDR3: CASSEALSQGRTEAFF
V: TRBV7-9; size: -; J: TRBJ1-1; D: -; DNA: TGTGCCAGCAGCTTACCTCAGGCAAACACTGAAGCTTTCTTT; CDR3: CASSLPQANTEAFF